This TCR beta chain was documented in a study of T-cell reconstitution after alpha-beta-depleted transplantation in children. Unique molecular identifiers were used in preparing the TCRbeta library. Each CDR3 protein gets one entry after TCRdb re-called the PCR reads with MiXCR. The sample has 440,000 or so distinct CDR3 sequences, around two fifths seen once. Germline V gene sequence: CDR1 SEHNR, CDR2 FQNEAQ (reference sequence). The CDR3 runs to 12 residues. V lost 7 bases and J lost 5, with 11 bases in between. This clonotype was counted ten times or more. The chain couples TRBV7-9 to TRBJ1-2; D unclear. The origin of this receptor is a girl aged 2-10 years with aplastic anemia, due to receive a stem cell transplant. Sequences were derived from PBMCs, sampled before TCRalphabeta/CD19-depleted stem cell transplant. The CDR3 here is CASTAGGYGYTF. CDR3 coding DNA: TGTGCCAGCACAGCGGGCGGGTATGGCTACACCTTC. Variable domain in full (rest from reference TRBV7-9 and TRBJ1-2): DTGVSQNPRHKITKRGQNVTFRCDPISEHNRLYWYRQTLGQGPEFLTYFQNEAQLEKSRLLSDRFSAERPKGSFSTLEIQRTEQGDSAMYLCASTAGGYGYTFGSGTRLTVV.